A selection of T cell receptor beta chains follows, all from one sample in a study of vaccination effects on CD4 cells after COVID-19. The antigens of these receptors remain unknown. Assay: immunoSEQ multiplex PCR; the TCRdb copy retains only in-frame clones and omits some. The table records about 73,000 clones, roughly 73% of them present only once. The sample here was CD4+ T cells from PBMCs cultured without peptide, taken after COVID-19 vaccination. The receptors derive from a human donor who received a COVID-19 vaccine. Each CDR3 is given with its conserved first and last residue. The order of the fields is V gene, clone size, D gene, J gene, CDR3 DNA, CDR3 protein. A D gene is named only where the DNA matches it firmly. Expanded clones are given a class, and other clones once, few, many or no size at all.

TRBV30	few	NA	TRBJ1-1	TGTGCCTGGAGTAAGGGAGGAACTGAAGCTTTCTTT	CAWSKGGTEAFF
TRBV5-4	few	NA	TRBJ1-2	TGTGCCAGCAGCCCAGGAGGGGGATATGGCTACACCTTC	CASSPGGGYGYTF
TRBV30	NA	NA	TRBJ1-6	TGTGCCTGGACGCTACAGGGAATAGGGAATTCACCCCTCCACTTT	CAWTLQGIGNSPLHF
TRBV2	NA	NA	TRBJ1-3	TGTGCCAGCAGCCTTCACAGGACAGACTACTCTGGAAACACCATATATTTT	CASSLHRTDYSGNTIYF
TRBV27	NA	TRBD1	TRBJ1-5	TGTGCCAGCAGTTTTTGGACAGGGGGCGGATTAGGTCAGCCCCAGCATTTT	CASSFWTGGGLGQPQHF
TRBV2	NA	TRBD2	TRBJ2-1	TGTGCCAGCAGTGAATCACTAGCGGGTAGCTCCTACAATGAGCAGTTCTTC	CASSESLAGSSYNEQFF
TRBV5-5	NA	NA	TRBJ1-5	TGTGCCAGCAGCTTGGAAGGGGGGGTCAACCAGCCCCAGCATTTT	CASSLEGGVNQPQHF
TRBV2	NA	NA	TRBJ2-3	TGTGCCAGCAGGCGGGGGCTTAGCACAGATACGCAGTATTTT	CASRRGLSTDTQYF
TRBV19	NA	NA	TRBJ1-6	TGTGCCAGTAGTCCCCGACGGGCAGGATATAATTCACCCCTCCACTTT	CASSPRRAGYNSPLHF
TRBV11-3	NA	NA	TRBJ1-4	TGTGCCAGCAGCTTAATTTTACGGGAGATGTTTTTT	CASSLILREMFF
TRBV7-9	NA	NA	TRBJ1-2	TGTGCCAGCAGCTTAGCGCAGGGCCAGGGAGCCTACACCTTC	CASSLAQGQGAYTF
TRBV19	few	NA	TRBJ2-6	TGTGCCAGTACTATTGTTACGGGTACCGGGGCCAACGTCCTGACTTTC	CASTIVTGTGANVLTF
TRBV15	NA	NA	TRBJ1-1	TGTGCCACCAGCAGAGCTCTGAACACTGAAGCTTTCTTT	CATSRALNTEAFF
TRBV10-3	NA	NA	TRBJ1-5	TGTGCCATCAGTGAGGGGCCGGTCAATCAGCCCCAGCATTTT	CAISEGPVNQPQHF
TRBV7-2	NA	NA	TRBJ2-3	TGTGCCAGCAGCTTCCCCCGAGGGGGGACTACAGATACGCAGTATTTT	CASSFPRGGTTDTQYF
TRBV19	NA	TRBD2	TRBJ2-5	TGTGCCAGTAGTCCCGGGACTAGCAAGTATGAGACCCAGTACTTC	CASSPGTSKYETQYF
TRBV7-7	NA	TRBD2	TRBJ2-3	TGTGCCAGCAGCAAACTCGGGGGGGCAGATACGCAGTATTTT	CASSKLGGADTQYF
TRBV2	few	NA	TRBJ1-6	TGTGCCACCGGTCCTGAAACAAATTCACCCCTCCACTTT	CATGPETNSPLHF
TRBV15	NA	NA	TRBJ1-3	TGTGCCACCAGAGGGGAAGTGGGAAACACCATATATTTT	CATRGEVGNTIYF
TRBV5-1	NA	NA	TRBJ2-1	TGCGCCAGCAGTGGGACCTTCGATGAGCAGTTCTTC	CASSGTFDEQFF
TRBV11-1	NA	NA	TRBJ1-1	TGTGCCAGCAGCTTAGCGGGCCCCTCCCTAGGCACTGAAGCTTTCTTT	CASSLAGPSLGTEAFF
TRBV7-8	NA	TRBD1	TRBJ2-5	TGTGCCAGCAGCTCTACCGGGACAGCCTACCAAGAGACCCAGTACTTC	CASSSTGTAYQETQYF
TRBV7-9	NA	NA	TRBJ1-3	TGTGCCAGCAGCTTAGGGAGGGCTGGAAACACCATATATTTT	CASSLGRAGNTIYF
TRBV11-1	NA	TRBD1	TRBJ2-2	TGTGCCAGCACCTGGACAGGGGACACCGGGGAGCTGTTTTTT	CASTWTGDTGELFF
TRBV24-1	NA	TRBD1	TRBJ2-5	TGTGCCACCAGTGGGTTAACAGGGGACGGTGGGGAGACCCAGTACTTC	CATSGLTGDGGETQYF
TRBV6-5	once	NA	TRBJ1-2	TGTGCCAGCGTGGTCGGGAGGGGCTATGGCTACACCTTC	CASVVGRGYGYTF
TRBV2	NA	NA	TRBJ1-1	TGTGCCAGCAGAGCAAGAGGGACACCGAACACTGAAGCTTTCTTT	CASRARGTPNTEAFF
TRBV11-3	once	NA	TRBJ2-2	TGTGCCAGCAGCTTGGGGCGGAGCACCGGGGAGCTGTTTTTT	CASSLGRSTGELFF
TRBV2	NA	TRBD2	TRBJ2-1	TGTGCCAGCAGTGCAACTAGCGGGGGGGGGAATGAGCAGTTCTTC	CASSATSGGGNEQFF
TRBV6-5	NA	TRBD1	TRBJ2-5	TGTGCCAGCGACAGGGGGCTCGGGGAGACCCAGTACTTC	CASDRGLGETQYF
TRBV29-1	NA	TRBD1	TRBJ2-5	TGCAGCTTATTTTCACAGGGGATTGTGGGAGAGACCCAGTACTTC	CSLFSQGIVGETQYF
TRBV9	few	TRBD1	TRBJ1-2	TGTGCCAGCAGCGTAGACAGGGGCTATGGCTACACCTTC	CASSVDRGYGYTF
TRBV2	NA	NA	TRBJ2-1	TGTGCCAGCAGTGGGTTGTTTGGGGATGAGCAGTTCTTC	CASSGLFGDEQFF
TRBV14	NA	NA	TRBJ1-5	TGTGCCAGCAGCCAACGGTACCGCAATCAGCCCCAGCATTTT	CASSQRYRNQPQHF
TRBV6-5	NA	TRBD1	TRBJ1-5	TGTGCCAGCAGTAGGACAGGGGGCTTGTCGCAGCCCCAGCATTTT	CASSRTGGLSQPQHF
TRBV2	few	TRBD2	TRBJ2-1	TGTGCCAGCAGCCTGAGGCGGGGGGGGGAATACAATGAGCAGTTCTTC	CASSLRRGGEYNEQFF
TRBV6-5	NA	NA	TRBJ1-2	TGTGCCAGCAGTTACGGGGACTTTGGGGACTACACCTTC	CASSYGDFGDYTF